The TCR beta chain described here comes from a study of blood T cell repertoires in COVID-19. Turning to the study itself: Collection of acute and convalescent COVID-19 samples took place in the United States, Italy and Spain.

The protocol was immunoSEQ multiplex PCR, while the TCRdb copy is restricted to in-frame clones and leaves out a portion. The sample has almost 90,000 clones; approximately 89% are singletons. V was clipped by 2 bases and J by 5 bases; unmatched bases: 8. This CDR3 has 16 residues. The germline gives CDR1 KGHSH, CDR2 LQKENI. Sample: peripheral blood. The sequence was obtained from an older man with acute or convalescent COVID-19. The V gene is TRBV18, the J gene TRBJ1-1, with 10 bases identical to TRBD1. The CDR3 here is CASSPIPGQGRTEAFF. CDR3 DNA sequence: TGTGCCAGCTCACCAATTCCGGGACAGGGGAGGACTGAAGCTTTCTTT.